A single sample is the source of the 16 T cell receptor beta chains below, sequenced in a study of T cells in Graves' hyperthyroidism and ophthalmopathy. TCR beta CDR3 sequences were amplified from RNA transcripts. HTBI primers drove first-round RT-PCR of the TCR CDR3. One entry per CDR3 protein results from TCRdb running MiXCR on the multiplex PCR reads. There are approximately 220,000 distinct CDR3 sequences in the sample; around 20% occur only once, and just under 45% lies in the top ten. The sequenced material came from blood. These receptors originate from a man aged 40-50 years with Graves' hyperthyroidism.

This clonotype was counted ten times or more. The rearrangement joins TRBV15 to TRBJ1-1; 8 bases agree with TRBD1. The CDR3 spans 17 residues. Per the germline V gene, CDR1 is LNHNV and CDR2 is YYDKDF (reference sequence). Trimming at V came to 0 bases and at J to 1 base, leaving 7 bases not matched to a gene. CDR3 amino acids: CATSRDGQGAKNTEAFF. As DNA, the CDR3 is TGTGCCACCAGCAGAGATGGGCAGGGGGCGAAGAACACTGAAGCTTTCTTT.

This clonotype occurred a few times. This chain links TRBV6-2 or TRBV6-3 with TRBJ2-1; 11 nucleotides agree with TRBD2. Trimming at V came to 5 bases and at J to 4 bases, leaving 4 bases not matched to a gene. This CDR3 is built from 15 residues. CDR1 is MNHEY and CDR2 is SVGEGT in the germline V gene. In DNA, the CDR3 is TGTGCCAGCAGTCTAGCGGGGGGCGGTTACAATGAGCAGTTCTTC. This encodes CASSLAGGGYNEQFF.

This clonotype was seen a handful of times. V and J are TRBV9 and TRBJ1-2, with 7 bases fitting TRBD1. The ends lost 3 bases at V and 4 bases at J; junction bases unmatched: 9. The germline V gene encodes CDR1 SGDLS and CDR2 YYNGEE. CDR3 length equals 15 residues. CDR3 coding DNA: TGTGCCAGCAGCGAAAGCGCGGGACAGTTCTATGGCTACACCTTC. This encodes CASSESAGQFYGYTF. Supplemented by reference TRBV9 and TRBJ1-2, the full variable domain reads DSGVTQTPKHLITATGQRVTLRCSPRSGDLSVYWYQQSLDQGLQFLIQYYNGEERAKGNILERFSAQQFPDLHSELNLSSLELGDSALYFCASSESAGQFYGYTFGSGTRLTVV.

As for this clonotype: A much more abundant neighbour one base away suggests this may be a read error. The rearrangement joins TRBV7-9 to TRBJ2-1; 11 bases are shared with TRBD1. Trimming took 8 bases from V and 8 from J; bases not matched to a gene: 17. The CDR3 length is 17 residues. Germline assignment: CDR1 SEHNR and CDR2 FQNEAQ (reference sequence). CDR3 loop: CASGTKDRGPRSDEQFF. CDR3 DNA sequence: TGTGCCAGCGGCACAAAGGACAGGGGGCCACGGTCCGATGAGCAGTTCTTC.

This clonotype was counted ten times or more. CDR3 residues: CASSPPDRVEGEQFF. In DNA form, the CDR3 reads TGTGCCAGCAGCCCCCCCGACAGGGTTGAGGGTGAGCAGTTCTTC. The rearrangement links TRBV7-9 to TRBJ2-1, with 7 nucleotides matching TRBD1. The J segment lost 9 bases and the V segment lost 5 bases, leaving 13 bases of the junction unmatched. This CDR3 is built from 15 residues. CDR1 and CDR2 (germline): SEHNR, FQNEAQ (reference sequence). The entire variable domain, with the rest obtained from reference TRBV7-9 and TRBJ2-1, is as follows: DTGVSQNPRHKITKRGQNVTFRCDPISEHNRLYWYRQTLGQGPEFLTYFQNEAQLEKSRLLSDRFSAERPKGSFSTLEIQRTEQGDSAMYLCASSPPDRVEGEQFFGPGTRLTVL.

This clonotype has ten or more counts. The CDR3: CAMTSGPSSYNEQFF. Here the CDR3 DNA reads TGTGCCATGACTAGCGGTCCTAGCTCCTACAATGAGCAGTTCTTC. The chain joins TRBV2 to TRBJ2-1; 9 bases line up with TRBD2. The CDR3 runs 15 residues. The V gene end was trimmed by 10 bases and the J gene end by 0 bases; junction bases not matched to a gene: 7. Germline-derived CDR1 and CDR2 are SNHLY and FYNNEI. Based on the CDR3 plus reference TRBV2 and TRBJ2-1, the full variable domain is EPEVTQTPSHQVTQMGQEVILRCVPISNHLYFYWYRQILGQKVEFLVSFYNNEISEKSEIFDDQFSVERPDGSNFTLKIRSTKLEDSAMYFCAMTSGPSSYNEQFFGPGTRLTVL.

The sample holds many counts of this clonotype. V is TRBV27 and J is TRBJ1-2; 7 nucleotides align to TRBD1. CDR1 is MNHEY, CDR2 SMNVEV, per germline (reference sequence). The J segment lost 4 bases and the V segment lost 7 bases, leaving 12 bases of the junction unmatched. The CDR3 sequence is 15 residues long. CDR3 DNA sequence: TGTGCCAGCATCCCAACCGCGGACAGGCGCTATGGCTACACCTTC. Amino acids: CASIPTADRRYGYTF.

For the CDR3, the DNA is TGTGCCAGCAGCTCCTCCGGGGGTCAGGTGCAGTACTTC. Its protein product is CASSSSGGQVQYF. The chain combines TRBV7-6 with TRBJ2-7, with a tentative D call TRBD2 (6 bases). Germline CDR1 reads SGHVS; CDR2 reads FNYEAQ. V was trimmed by 4 bases and J by 9 bases, leaving 16 bases between them. The CDR3 runs to 13 residues.

The V gene is TRBV6-2 or TRBV6-3, the J gene TRBJ1-1; 10 nucleotides align to TRBD1. Germline lookup yields CDR1 MNHEY and CDR2 SVGEGT. V shed 6 bases, J shed 6 bases, and the junction held 10 bases outside the gene matches. The CDR3 spans 15 residues. The CDR3 DNA reads as TGTGCCAGCAGCCGAGGGACAGGGGTTGGAGCTGAAGCTTTCTTT. Amino acid sequence: CASSRGTGVGAEAFF.

This clonotype came up many times. The gene calls are TRBV7-2 and TRBJ1-2; D perhaps matches TRBD1 (6 bases). V was cut by 1 base and J by 4 bases, with 13 bases left in between. Germline assignment: CDR1 SGHTA and CDR2 FQGNSA. CDR3 length: 15 amino acids. CDR3 in amino acids: CASSLGQAQIYGYTF. The CDR3 DNA follows: TGTGCCAGCAGCTTAGGACAGGCCCAAATCTATGGCTACACCTTC.

This clonotype has a count of ten or more. The rearrangement links TRBV18 to TRBJ2-2; D is unresolved. V lost 2 bases, J lost 4 bases, and 5 bases lay in between. Germline assignment: CDR1 KGHSH and CDR2 LQKENI. The CDR3 sequence is 13 residues long. The CDR3 DNA reads TGTGCCAGCTCACCAGCGGTCACCGGGGAGCTGTTTTTT. Translation: CASSPAVTGELFF.

As for this clonotype: A read error is possible here, since a much larger clone lies one base away. The CDR3 loop is CAGTGRGGTGSYEQYF. CDR3 in DNA: TGTGCCGGCACAGGGCGGGGGGGAACAGGCTCCTACGAGCAGTACTTC. The rearrangement links TRBV11-3 to TRBJ2-7; TRBD2 aligns across 9 bases. Germline CDR1 SGHNT, CDR2 YENEEA. This CDR3 has 16 residues. J gave up 0 bases and V 11 bases, and 14 bases lay outside the gene matches.

Regarding this clonotype: A much larger clonotype is one base distant, so this may be a read error. The chain carries TRBV6-2 or TRBV6-3 and TRBJ1-2; tentative D call: TRBD1 (5 bases). This CDR3 has 16 residues. Germline V gene data show CDR1 as MNHEY and CDR2 as SVGEGT. The CDR3 DNA sequence: TGTGCCAGCAGTTACTCAGTGGAGGGGATCTCCTATAGCTACACCTTC. Translating gives CASSYSVEGISYSYTF.

This rearrangement joins TRBV7-3 to TRBJ1-2; possible D gene TRBD1, 5 bases. V was trimmed by 4 bases and J by 8 bases, leaving 14 bases between them. The CDR3 contains 13 residues. Germline V lookup: CDR1 SGHTA, CDR2 FQGTGA. Written as DNA, the CDR3 is TGTGCCAGCAGCTCCGGGACCGGCTTCGGCTACACCTTC. It encodes CASSSGTGFGYTF.

Details on this clonotype: This sequence may be a read error, since a much larger clone differs from it by one base. V usage is TRBV6-1 and J usage is TRBJ2-7; D is uncertain. The V end lost 11 bases, the J end lost 1 base, and 15 bases lay between the germline ends. Germline V lookup: CDR1 MNHNS, CDR2 SASEGT. This CDR3 region has 13 residues. The CDR3 loop reads CAGLGYPSYEQYF. Written as DNA, the CDR3 is TGTGCCGGCCTCGGATACCCATCCTACGAGCAGTACTTC.

The chain has TRBV10-3 and TRBJ2-1, with TRBD1 matching 10 bases. The CDR3 loop spans 17 amino acids. Trimming at V came to 3 bases and at J to 4 bases, leaving 9 bases not matched to a gene. The V gene's germline CDR1 is ENHRY and CDR2 SYGVKD. CDR3 DNA sequence: TGTGCCATCAGTGACACCCGGGACAGGGGCTCATACAATGAGCAGTTCTTC. It translates to CAISDTRDRGSYNEQFF.